This T cell receptor (beta chain) came from a study of T cell changes during pregnancy in multiple sclerosis. This CDR3 has 8 residues. Germline V gene data show CDR1 as MNHGY and CDR2 as SAAAGT. V lost 10 bases, J lost 8 bases, and 5 bases lay in between. Sequencing used immunoSEQ multiplex PCR; TCRdb keeps in-frame clones, though not all of them. The sample lists roughly 46,000 clones, just over 90% occurring once. This clone was picked up one time. This material consisted of CD8+ T cells from peripheral blood mononuclear cells, taken after pregnancy. This receptor was taken from a female donor with multiple sclerosis, enrolled in a pregnancy study. The V and J genes are TRBV6-8 and TRBJ2-5; D is unresolved. CDR3 sequence (DNA): TGTGCCACCGTAACCCAGTACTTC. This gives the protein CATVTQYF.